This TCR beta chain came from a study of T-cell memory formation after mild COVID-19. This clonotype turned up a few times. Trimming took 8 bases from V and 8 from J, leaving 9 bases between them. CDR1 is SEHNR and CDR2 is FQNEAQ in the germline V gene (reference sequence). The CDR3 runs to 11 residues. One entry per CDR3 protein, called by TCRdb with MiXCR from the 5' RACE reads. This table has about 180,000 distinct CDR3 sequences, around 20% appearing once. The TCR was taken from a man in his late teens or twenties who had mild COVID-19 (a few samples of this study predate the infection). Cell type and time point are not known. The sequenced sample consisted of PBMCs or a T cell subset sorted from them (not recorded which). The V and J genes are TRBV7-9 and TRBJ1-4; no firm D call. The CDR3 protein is CASARSEKLFF. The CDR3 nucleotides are TGTGCCAGCGCCAGGTCGGAAAAACTGTTTTTT.